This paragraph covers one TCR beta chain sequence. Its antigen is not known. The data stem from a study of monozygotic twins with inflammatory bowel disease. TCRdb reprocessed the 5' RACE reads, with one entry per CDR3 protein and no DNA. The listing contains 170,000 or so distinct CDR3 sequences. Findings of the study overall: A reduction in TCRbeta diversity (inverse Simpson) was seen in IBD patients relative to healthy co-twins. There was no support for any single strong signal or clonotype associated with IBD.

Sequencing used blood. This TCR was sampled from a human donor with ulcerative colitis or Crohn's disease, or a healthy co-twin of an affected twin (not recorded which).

CDR3 region: CAISGEGIVGRDGEQYF. The chain recombines TRBV10-3 with TRBJ2-7. The CDR3 has 17 amino acids. Germline V gene sequence: CDR1 ENHRY, CDR2 SYGVKD.